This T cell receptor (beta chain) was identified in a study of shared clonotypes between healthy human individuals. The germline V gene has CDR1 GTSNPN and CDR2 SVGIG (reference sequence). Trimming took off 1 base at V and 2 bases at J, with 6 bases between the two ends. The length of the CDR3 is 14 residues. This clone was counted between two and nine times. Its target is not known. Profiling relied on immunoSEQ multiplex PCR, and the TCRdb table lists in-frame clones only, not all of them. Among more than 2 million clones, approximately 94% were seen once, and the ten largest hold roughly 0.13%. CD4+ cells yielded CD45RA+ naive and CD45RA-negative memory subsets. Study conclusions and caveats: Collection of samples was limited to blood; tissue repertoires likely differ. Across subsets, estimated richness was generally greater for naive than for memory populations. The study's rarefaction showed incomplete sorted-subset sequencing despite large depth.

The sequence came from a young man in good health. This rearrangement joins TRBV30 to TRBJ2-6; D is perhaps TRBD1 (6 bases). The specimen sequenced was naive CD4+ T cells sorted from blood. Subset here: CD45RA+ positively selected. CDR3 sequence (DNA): TGTGCCTGGAGTGAGGGGGCTGGGGCCAACGTCCTGACTTTC. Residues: CAWSEGAGANVLTF.